This entry describes one T cell receptor (beta chain). What it recognizes is unknown. V lost 0 bases and J 12 bases, leaving 12 bases between the germline ends. This CDR3 has 13 residues. Germline V gene lookup returns CDR1 LGHNA and CDR2 YNFKEQ. This sample was taken from a study of post-analysis software for immune sequencing data. General study results and limits: In patients, TRBV5-6, TRBV5-1 and TRBV20-1 belonged to roughly 5 TRBV segments found more frequently than in controls.

cDNA libraries of TCR beta carried unique molecular identifiers. TCRdb fed the PCR reads into MiXCR, producing one record per CDR3 protein. The repertoire holds roughly 670,000 distinct CDR3 sequences, with approximately 59% as singletons. The receptor was derived from a girl aged 2-10 years with multiple sclerosis. The chain employs TRBV4-2 and TRBJ2-1; a weak D match, TRBD1 (5 bases). Sequenced material: blood. The CDR3 sequence: CASSQDTDRRQFF. In nucleotides, the CDR3 is TGTGCCAGCAGCCAAGATACCGACAGACGGCAGTTCTTC.